The sequence of this TCR beta chain was determined in a study of T cell repertoires in cytomegalovirus infection. Study details: Public TCR beta signatures indicated both CMV infection and matching HLA type.

TCRdb ran MiXCR on the reads and lists one entry per CDR3 protein. The sample lists about 110,000 distinct CDR3 sequences, around 29% occurring once. Points on this clonotype: Its specificity is unknown.

Sequenced here: CD8+ T cells from cultured PBMCs, sampled from culture after CMV antigen stimulation. The clonotype comes from a human donor in good health (CMV status not recorded). Some clones in this sample may be carry-over from other donors' samples.

CDR3 coding DNA: TGTGCCAGCAGCTTAGTGCGGAGCAATGAGCAGTTCTTC. Protein sequence: CASSLVRSNEQFF. The rearrangement joins TRBV11-1 to TRBJ2-1; D is unresolved. CDR1 and CDR2 (germline): SGHAT, FQDESV (reference sequence). V gave up 1 base and J gave up 6 bases, with 7 bases separating them. The CDR3 is made up of 13 amino acids.